This T cell receptor beta chain comes out of a study of tumor-infiltrating lymphocytes in primary liver carcinoma. Overall study context: Every patient in the cohort had a primary liver carcinoma. That carcinoma was treated by surgical resection.

Constant-region priming of 500 ng total RNA yielded TCR beta cDNA. ARM-PCR, slightly modified, supplied the TCR beta libraries through three nested multiplex PCR rounds. Researchers ran the first two PCR rounds for roughly 10 cycles each with TRBV1-TRBV30 forward primers and a C-beta reverse primer. TCRdb reprocessed the multiplex PCR reads with MiXCR, giving one entry per CDR3 protein. The table lists over 250,000 distinct CDR3 sequences, 50% to 75% of them singletons. Per germline, CDR1 MNHEY and CDR2 SVGEGT. The CDR3 runs to 14 residues. Points from the study as a whole: Tumors had a significantly higher top-250-clone fraction than blood (p = 0.039). Tumor region pairs showed greater overlap than either tumor-adjacent or tumor-blood pairs did.

Unsorted whole blood supplied the RNA, and germline DNA was extracted too. Those patients suffered from chronic HBV infection and were treatment-naive. Notes on this clonotype: Its antigen is not identified. The germline gene is not matched at one end of the junction; a read error may be the cause.

This TCR came from a young woman with primary liver carcinoma and hepatitis B virus infection. The chain employs TRBV6-2 or TRBV6-3 and TRBJ2-7; D is possibly TRBD2 (6 bases). The material sequenced was peripheral blood. The CDR3 reads CASSSWEDSYEQCF. The CDR3 nucleotides read TGTGCCAGCAGTTCGTGGGAGGATTCCTACGAGCAGTGCTTC.